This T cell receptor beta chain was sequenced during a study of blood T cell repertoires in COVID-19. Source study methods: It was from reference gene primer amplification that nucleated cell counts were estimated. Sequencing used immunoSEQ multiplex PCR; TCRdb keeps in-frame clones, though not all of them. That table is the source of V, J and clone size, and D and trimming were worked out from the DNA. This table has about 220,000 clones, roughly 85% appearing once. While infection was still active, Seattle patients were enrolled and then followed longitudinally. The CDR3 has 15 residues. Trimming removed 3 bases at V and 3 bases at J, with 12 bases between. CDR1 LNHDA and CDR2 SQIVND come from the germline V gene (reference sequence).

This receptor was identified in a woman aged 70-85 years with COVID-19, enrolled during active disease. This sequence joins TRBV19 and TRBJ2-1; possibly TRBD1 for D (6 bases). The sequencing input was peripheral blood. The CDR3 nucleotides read TGTGCCAGTAGTATTAAATCGGACAGCTACAATGAGCAGTTCTTC. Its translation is CASSIKSDSYNEQFF.